This T cell receptor beta chain was identified in a study of siplizumab effects on memory and regulatory T cells. General observations from the study: It was never confirmed that proliferating Tregs from siplizumab cultures were suppressive. Alloreactive sequences traceable to unstimulated CD4+ memory cells declined significantly under siplizumab. Sequences below about 10^-5 frequency were poorly captured, limiting mapping of alloreactive clones.

Note on this clone: Its matching antigen is unknown.

Using immunoSEQ multiplex PCR, the repertoire was profiled, and TCRdb retains in-frame clones only, with some absent. Among around 87,000 clones listed, around 90% were seen once. The CDR3 is 15 residues long. J lost 2 bases, V lost 3 bases, and 6 bases had no gene match. Germline V CDR1 and CDR2: KGHSH, LQKENI. The sequenced sample consisted of CD4+ T cells sorted from blood. The receptor was derived from a human donor in good health. The chain carries TRBV18 and TRBJ2-7; 8 nucleotides align to TRBD1. CDR3 protein: CASSPRTGSPYEQYF. DNA of the CDR3: TGTGCCAGCTCACCTCGGACAGGGTCCCCCTACGAGCAGTACTTC.